This record concerns one T cell receptor beta chain sequence. V trimming: 2 bases; J trimming: 3 bases; junction bases outside the gene matches: 2. The CDR3 runs 14 residues. Looked up from germline, CDR1 is SEHNR and CDR2 is FQNEAQ (reference sequence). The data derive from a study of blood T cell repertoires in COVID-19. Study-level information: Specimens from acute and convalescent COVID-19 originated in the United States, Italy and Spain. In each case, the material was cDNA or gDNA derived from T cells, B-cell-depleted T cells, or PBMCs.

In the source study's methods: The authors estimated nucleated cell counts from reference gene primer amplification. Clones were sequenced by immunoSEQ multiplex PCR, and TCRdb holds only the in-frame ones, with some missing. V and J calls and clone size follow that table, whereas D and trimming were derived from the DNA. The sample holds about 220,000 clones, around 80% seen once. The chain is built from TRBV7-9 and TRBJ2-7, with 9 bases identical to TRBD1. Sequenced input: peripheral blood. The TCR was taken from a man aged 30-40 years with active or convalescent COVID-19. CDR3 residues: CASSLMGQGYEQYF. CDR3 bases: TGTGCCAGCAGCTTAATGGGACAGGGCTACGAGCAGTACTTC.